The present TCR beta chain was sequenced within a study of blood T cell repertoires in COVID-19. This CDR3 comprises 17 residues. Germline CDR1 reads MNHEY; CDR2 reads SVGEGT. Trimming removed 5 bases at V and 1 base at J, with 20 bases between. Original methodology: Reference gene primer amplification yielded estimated nucleated cell counts. Method: immunoSEQ multiplex PCR; TCRdb's copy keeps in-frame clones and lacks some. Clone size and the V and J calls come from that table; the DNA yielded D and trimming. The sample lists 310,000 or so clones, approximately 86% seen once, with around 9.9% in the top ten.

The TCR was taken from a man aged 25-45 years with COVID-19, enrolled during active disease. The rearrangement uses TRBV6-2 or TRBV6-3 and TRBJ1-1, with TRBD1 as a possible D gene (5 bases). The sample comprised peripheral blood. The CDR3: CASSASGPATGNTEAFF. The CDR3 DNA reads TGTGCCAGCAGTGCCTCAGGGCCCGCTACAGGGAACACTGAAGCTTTCTTT.